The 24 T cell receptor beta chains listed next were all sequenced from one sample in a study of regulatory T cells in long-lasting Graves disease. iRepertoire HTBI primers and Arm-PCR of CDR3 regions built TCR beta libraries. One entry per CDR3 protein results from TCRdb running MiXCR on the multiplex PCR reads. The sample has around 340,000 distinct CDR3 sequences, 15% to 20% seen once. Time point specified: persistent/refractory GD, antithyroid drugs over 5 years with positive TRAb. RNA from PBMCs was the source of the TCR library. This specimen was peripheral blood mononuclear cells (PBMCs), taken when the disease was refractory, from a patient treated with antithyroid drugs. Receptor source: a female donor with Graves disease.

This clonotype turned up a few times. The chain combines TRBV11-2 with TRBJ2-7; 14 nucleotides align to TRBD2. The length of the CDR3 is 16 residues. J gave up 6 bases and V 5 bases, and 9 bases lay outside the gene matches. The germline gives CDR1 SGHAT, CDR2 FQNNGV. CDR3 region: CASSLRLAGGQGEQYF. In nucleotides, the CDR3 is TGTGCCAGCAGCCTCCGACTAGCGGGAGGGCAGGGCGAGCAGTACTTC.

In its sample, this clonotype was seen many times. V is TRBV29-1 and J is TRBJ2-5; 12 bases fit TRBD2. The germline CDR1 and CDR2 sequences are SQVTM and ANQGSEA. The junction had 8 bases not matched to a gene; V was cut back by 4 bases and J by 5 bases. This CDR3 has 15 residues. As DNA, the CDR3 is TGCAGCGTTGGTGGACTAGCGGGATTACGGGAGACCCAGTACTTC. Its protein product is CSVGGLAGLRETQYF.

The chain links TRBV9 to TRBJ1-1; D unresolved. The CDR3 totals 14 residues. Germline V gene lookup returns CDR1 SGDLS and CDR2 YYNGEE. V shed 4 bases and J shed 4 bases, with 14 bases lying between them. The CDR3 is CASSPSFRFTEAFF. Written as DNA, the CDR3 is TGTGCCAGCAGCCCCAGTTTTCGCTTCACTGAAGCTTTCTTT.

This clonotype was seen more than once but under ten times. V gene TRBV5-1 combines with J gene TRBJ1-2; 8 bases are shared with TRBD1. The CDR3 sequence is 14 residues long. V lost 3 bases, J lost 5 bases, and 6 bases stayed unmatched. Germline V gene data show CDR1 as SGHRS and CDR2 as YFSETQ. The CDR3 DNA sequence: TGCGCCAGCAGCTCGCAGGGGGCTATTTATGGCTACACCTTC. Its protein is CASSSQGAIYGYTF.

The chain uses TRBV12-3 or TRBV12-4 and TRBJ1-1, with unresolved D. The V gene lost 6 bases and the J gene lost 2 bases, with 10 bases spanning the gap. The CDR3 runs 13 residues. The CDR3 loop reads CASRKPENTEAFF. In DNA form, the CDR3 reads TGTGCCAGCAGAAAACCAGAAAACACTGAAGCTTTCTTT.

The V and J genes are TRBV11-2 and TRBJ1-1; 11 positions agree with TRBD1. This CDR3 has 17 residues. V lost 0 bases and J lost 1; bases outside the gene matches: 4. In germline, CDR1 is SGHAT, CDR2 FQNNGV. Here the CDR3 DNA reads TGTGCCAGCAGCTTAGAAGGACAGGGGGCCCCGAACACTGAAGCTTTCTTT. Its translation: CASSLEGQGAPNTEAFF.

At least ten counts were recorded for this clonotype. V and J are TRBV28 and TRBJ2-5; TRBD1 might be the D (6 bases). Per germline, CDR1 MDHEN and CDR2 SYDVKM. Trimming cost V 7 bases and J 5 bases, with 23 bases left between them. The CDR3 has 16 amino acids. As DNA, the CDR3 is TGTGCCAGCAATCAATGGCCCAGGGGTCGGTTGGAGACCCAGTACTTC. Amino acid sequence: CASNQWPRGRLETQYF.

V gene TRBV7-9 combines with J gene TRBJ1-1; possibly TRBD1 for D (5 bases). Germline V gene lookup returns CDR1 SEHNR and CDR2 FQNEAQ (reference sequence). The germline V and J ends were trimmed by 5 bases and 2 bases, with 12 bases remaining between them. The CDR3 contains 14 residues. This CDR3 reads CASSAGLANTEAFF. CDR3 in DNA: TGTGCCAGCAGCGCGGGACTCGCCAACACTGAAGCTTTCTTT.

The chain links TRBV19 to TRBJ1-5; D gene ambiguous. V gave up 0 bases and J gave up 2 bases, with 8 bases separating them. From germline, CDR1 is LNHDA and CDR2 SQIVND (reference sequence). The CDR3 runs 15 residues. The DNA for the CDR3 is TGTGCCAGTAGTATAGAAGGGCCCGGCAATCAGCCCCAGCATTTT. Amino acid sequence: CASSIEGPGNQPQHF.

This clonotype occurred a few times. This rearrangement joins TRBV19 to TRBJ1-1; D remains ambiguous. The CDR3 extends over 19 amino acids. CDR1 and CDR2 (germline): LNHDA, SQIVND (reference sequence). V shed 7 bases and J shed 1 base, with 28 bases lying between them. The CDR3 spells CASTSLLVGRERKNTEAFF. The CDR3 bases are TGTGCCAGTACCTCTCTTTTGGTCGGTCGGGAGCGAAAGAACACTGAAGCTTTCTTT.

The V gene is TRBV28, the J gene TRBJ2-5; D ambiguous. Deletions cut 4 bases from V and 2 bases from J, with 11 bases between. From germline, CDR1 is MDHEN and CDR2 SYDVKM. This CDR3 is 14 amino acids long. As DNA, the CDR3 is TGTGCCAGCAGTTCTCAAGAAACACAAGAGACCCAGTACTTC. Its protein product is CASSSQETQETQYF. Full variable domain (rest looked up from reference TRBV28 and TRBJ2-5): DVKVTQSSRYLVKRTGEKVFLECVQDMDHENMFWYRQDPGLGLRLIYFSYDVKMKEKGDIPEGYSVSREKKERFSLILESASTNQTSMYLCASSSQETQETQYFGPGTRLLVL.

The CDR3 protein is CASSEGGAPLHF. As DNA, the CDR3 is TGTGCCAGCAGTGAAGGGGGGGCGCCCCTCCACTTT. The chain carries TRBV12-3 or TRBV12-4 and TRBJ1-6; D might be TRBD1 (6 bases). The V end lost 5 bases, the J end lost 13 bases, and 12 bases lay between the germline ends. The CDR3 length is 12 residues.

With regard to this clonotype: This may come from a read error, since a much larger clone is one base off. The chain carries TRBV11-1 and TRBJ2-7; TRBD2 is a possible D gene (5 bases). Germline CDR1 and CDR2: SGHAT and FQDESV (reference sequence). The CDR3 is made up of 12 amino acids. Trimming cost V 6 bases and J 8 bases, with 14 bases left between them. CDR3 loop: CASRNGGNKQYF. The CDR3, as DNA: TGTGCCAGCAGGAACGGAGGTAACAAGCAGTACTTC.

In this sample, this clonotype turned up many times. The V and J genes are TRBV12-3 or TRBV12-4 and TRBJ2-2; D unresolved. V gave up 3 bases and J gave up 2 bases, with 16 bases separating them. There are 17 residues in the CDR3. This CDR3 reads CASSFGLKAINTGELFF. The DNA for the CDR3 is TGTGCCAGCAGTTTTGGTCTCAAGGCGATCAACACCGGGGAGCTGTTTTTT.

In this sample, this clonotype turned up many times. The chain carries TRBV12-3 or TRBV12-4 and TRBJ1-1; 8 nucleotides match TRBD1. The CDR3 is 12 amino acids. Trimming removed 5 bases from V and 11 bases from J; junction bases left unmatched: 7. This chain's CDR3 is CASSNRGLDAFF. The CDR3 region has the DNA TGTGCCAGCAGTAACAGGGGGTTAGATGCTTTCTTT.

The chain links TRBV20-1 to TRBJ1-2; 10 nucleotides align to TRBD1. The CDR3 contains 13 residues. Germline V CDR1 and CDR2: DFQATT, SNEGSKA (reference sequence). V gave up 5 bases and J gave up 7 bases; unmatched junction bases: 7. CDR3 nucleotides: TGCAGTGCTCCCGACAGGGGGCGACGTGGCTACACCTTC. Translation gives CSAPDRGRRGYTF.

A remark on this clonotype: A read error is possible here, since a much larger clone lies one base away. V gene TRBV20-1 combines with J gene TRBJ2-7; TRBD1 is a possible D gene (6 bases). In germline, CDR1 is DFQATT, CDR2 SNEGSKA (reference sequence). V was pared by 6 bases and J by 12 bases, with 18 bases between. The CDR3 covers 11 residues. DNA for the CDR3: TGCAGTGCCCCAAGGCAGGGGCAGCGGTACTTC. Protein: CSAPRQGQRYF.

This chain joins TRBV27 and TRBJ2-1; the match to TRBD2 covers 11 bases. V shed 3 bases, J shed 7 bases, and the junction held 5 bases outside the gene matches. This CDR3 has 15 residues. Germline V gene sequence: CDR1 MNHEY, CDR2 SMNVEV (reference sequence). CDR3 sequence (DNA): TGTGCCAGCAGTTTGGTAGCGGGAGGGCCGAATGAGCAGTTCTTC. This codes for CASSLVAGGPNEQFF.

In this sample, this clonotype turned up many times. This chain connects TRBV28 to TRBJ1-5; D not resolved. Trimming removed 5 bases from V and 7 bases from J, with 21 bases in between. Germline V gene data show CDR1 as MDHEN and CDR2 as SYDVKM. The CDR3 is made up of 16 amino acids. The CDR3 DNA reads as TGTGCCAGCAGTCCCCGACAAGACCCAAGAAAACAGCCCCAGCATTTT. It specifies CASSPRQDPRKQPQHF.

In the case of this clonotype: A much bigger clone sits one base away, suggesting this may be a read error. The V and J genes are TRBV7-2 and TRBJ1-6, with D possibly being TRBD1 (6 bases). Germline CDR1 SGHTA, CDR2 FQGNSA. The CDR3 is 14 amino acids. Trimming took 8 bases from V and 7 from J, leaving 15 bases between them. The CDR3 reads CASAGGGANSPLHF. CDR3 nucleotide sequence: TGTGCCAGCGCGGGGGGGGGGGCGAATTCACCCCTCCACTTT. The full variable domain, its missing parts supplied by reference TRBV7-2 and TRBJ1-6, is GAGVSQSPSNKVTEKGKDVELRCDPISGHTALYWYRQSLGQGLEFLIYFQGNSAPDKSGLPSDRFSAERTGGSVSTLTIQRTQQEDSAVYLCASAGGGANSPLHFGNGTRLTVT.

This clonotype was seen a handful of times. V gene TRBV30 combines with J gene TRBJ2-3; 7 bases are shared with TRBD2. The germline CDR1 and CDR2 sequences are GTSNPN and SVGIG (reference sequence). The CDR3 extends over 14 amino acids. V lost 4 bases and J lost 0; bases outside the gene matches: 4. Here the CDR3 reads CAWTTGLSTDTQYF. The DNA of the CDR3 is TGTGCCTGGACCACGGGACTAAGCACAGATACGCAGTATTTT. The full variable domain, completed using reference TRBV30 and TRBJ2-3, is SQTIHQWPATLVQPVGSPLSLECTVEGTSNPNLYWYRQAAGRGLQLLFYSVGIGQISSEVPQNLSASRPQDRQFILSSKKLLLSDSGFYLCAWTTGLSTDTQYFGPGTRLTVL.

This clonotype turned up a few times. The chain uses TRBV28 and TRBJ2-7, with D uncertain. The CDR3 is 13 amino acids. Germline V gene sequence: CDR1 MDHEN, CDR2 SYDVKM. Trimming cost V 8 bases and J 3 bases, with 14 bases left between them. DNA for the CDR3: TGTGCCAGCGAAACAGAATGGGGCTACGAGCAGTACTTC. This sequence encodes CASETEWGYEQYF.

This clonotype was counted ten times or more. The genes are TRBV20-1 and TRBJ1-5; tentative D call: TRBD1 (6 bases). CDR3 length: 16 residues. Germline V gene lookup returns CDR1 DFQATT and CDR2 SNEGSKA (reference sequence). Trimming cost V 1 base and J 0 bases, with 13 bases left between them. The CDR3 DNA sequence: TGCAGTGCTAGAGGGCAGGGGATGTATAGCAATCAGCCCCAGCATTTT. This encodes CSARGQGMYSNQPQHF.

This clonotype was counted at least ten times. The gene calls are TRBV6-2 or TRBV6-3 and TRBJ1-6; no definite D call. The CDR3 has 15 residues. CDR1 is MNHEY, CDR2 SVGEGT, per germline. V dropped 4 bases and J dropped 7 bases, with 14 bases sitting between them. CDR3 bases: TGTGCCAGCAGTTTAGGGCAGAGACGGAATTCACCCCTCCACTTT. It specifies CASSLGQRRNSPLHF.